This T cell receptor beta chain was captured in a study of vaccination and CD4 T cells after COVID-19. About the study: Convalescent participants consisted of six males and four females, two being Hispanic. Controls used CEFX viral epitopes (positive), HIV-1 Nef peptides (negative), or no peptide.

Treatment described: roughly 11-day PBMC culture with coronavirus spike peptide pools or control peptides (ViraFEST assay). Following expansion of antigen-specific T cells with peptide pools, ViraFEST then sequenced TCRs. About this clonotype itself: No antigen is known for it.

Sequenced with the Oncomine TCR Beta short-read assay was DNA taken from cultured CD4+ T cells. Researchers extracted genomic DNA from CD4+ T cells that had been cultured. TCRdb reprocessed the PCR reads with MiXCR, giving one entry per CDR3 protein. The table has roughly 12,000 distinct CDR3 sequences, approximately 50% seen once. Germline V gene data show CDR1 as MNHEY and CDR2 as SVGAGI. The CDR3 sequence is 15 residues long. Trimming removed 2 bases from V and 4 bases from J, with 11 bases in between. Input material: CD4+ T cells from blood, cultured in vitro. The chain recombines TRBV6-5 with TRBJ2-2; D could derive from TRBD1 or TRBD2 (6 bases each). This receptor was identified in a human donor who had recovered from COVID-19. The CDR3 here is CASSYRGRVTGELFF. The DNA of the CDR3 is TGTGCCAGCAGTTACCGGGGGCGCGTCACCGGGGAGCTGTTTTTT.